The T cell receptor beta chain under discussion was sequenced for a study of T-cell memory formation after mild COVID-19. Overall study context: TCR clusters were mostly confined to one donor each.

Constant-segment primers served in 5'RACE that generated TCR alpha and TCR beta cDNA libraries bearing sample barcodes and UMIs. TCRdb re-called the 5' RACE reads through MiXCR, storing one row per CDR3 protein. This sample has 300,000 to 350,000 distinct CDR3 sequences, with approximately 13% found just once. CDR3 length: 15 residues. V lost 1 base to trimming and J lost 10 bases; unmatched junction nucleotides: 7. Study-wide points: CD4+ bias marked clones expanding day 15 to 37, unlike balanced contracting clones.

Note on this clonotype: Its antigen is unidentified.

The receptor comes from a man younger than 35 who had mild COVID-19 (a few samples of this study predate the infection). Cell type and time point are not known. The sequenced sample consisted of PBMCs or a T cell subset sorted from them (not recorded which). The genes are TRBV12-3 or TRBV12-4 and TRBJ2-1, with 10 bases fitting TRBD2. The CDR3 reads CASSLDGAGGREQFF. The CDR3 coding sequence is TGTGCCAGCAGTTTAGACGGAGCGGGGGGGAGGGAGCAGTTCTTC.